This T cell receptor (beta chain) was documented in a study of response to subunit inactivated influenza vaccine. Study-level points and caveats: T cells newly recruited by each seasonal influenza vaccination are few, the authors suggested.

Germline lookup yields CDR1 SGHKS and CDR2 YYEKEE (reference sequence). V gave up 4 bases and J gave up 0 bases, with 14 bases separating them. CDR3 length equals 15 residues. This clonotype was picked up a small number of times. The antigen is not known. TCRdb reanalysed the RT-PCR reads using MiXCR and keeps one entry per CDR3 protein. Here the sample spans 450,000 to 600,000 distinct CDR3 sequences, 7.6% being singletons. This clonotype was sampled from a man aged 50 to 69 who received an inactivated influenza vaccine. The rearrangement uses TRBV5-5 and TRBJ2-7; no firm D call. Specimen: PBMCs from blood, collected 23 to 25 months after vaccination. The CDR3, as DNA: TGTGCCAGCAGCCTCGAGGACGTCAGCTCCTACGAGCAGTACTTC. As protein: CASSLEDVSSYEQYF.